The 10 T cell receptor beta chains listed next were all sequenced from one sample in a study of T cells after posttransplantation cyclophosphamide. The assay was immunoSEQ multiplex PCR, and TCRdb's table has in-frame clones only and misses some. The sample lists roughly 4,100 clones; around 80% were seen once. Cyclophosphamide on days +3 and +4 followed busulfan-fludarabine conditioning and a marrow graft. The material sequenced was CD4+ T cells sorted from blood, taken 242 days after a stem cell transplant with posttransplant cyclophosphamide. The receptors stem from a male patient between 25 and 40 years old who received an allogeneic stem cell transplant from a related donor, was CMV-positive, and had no GVHD. These T cells may partly come from the graft donor.

The chain combines TRBV9 with TRBJ2-5; 7 bases are shared with TRBD2. CDR1 is SGDLS, CDR2 YYNGEE, per germline. The CDR3 runs 12 residues. Losses at the gene ends were 0 bases for V and 9 bases for J; bases not matched to a gene: 2. CDR3 DNA sequence: TGTGCCAGCAGCGTAGGAGGGAGGGCCCAGTACTTC. It yields the protein CASSVGGRAQYF.

V is TRBV20-1 and J is TRBJ2-2; D is uncertain. The CDR3 spans 11 residues. Germline V gene data show CDR1 as DFQATT and CDR2 as SNEGSKA (reference sequence). Trimming cost V 3 bases and J 5 bases, with 4 bases left between them. This CDR3 reads CSASRTGELFF. CDR3 in DNA: TGCAGTGCTAGTCGGACCGGGGAGCTGTTTTTT.

The rearrangement joins TRBV11-3 to TRBJ2-7, with TRBD1 matching 7 bases. This CDR3 is 16 amino acids long. V lost 4 bases, J lost 4 bases, and 13 bases stayed unmatched. Per the germline V gene, CDR1 is SGHNT and CDR2 is YENEEA. DNA for the CDR3: TGTGCCAGCAGCTCGCCCGGGACAGAGATCGGATACGAGCAGTACTTC. Residues: CASSSPGTEIGYEQYF.

The chain has TRBV27 and TRBJ2-7; 9 positions agree with TRBD2. V was clipped by 5 bases and J by 6 bases; unmatched bases: 8. From germline, CDR1 is MNHEY and CDR2 SMNVEV (reference sequence). This CDR3 has 14 amino acids. The CDR3 coding sequence is TGTGCCAGCAGTCGAATCGCGGGGGGGGTCGAGCAGTACTTC. This gives the protein CASSRIAGGVEQYF.

This chain links TRBV14 with TRBJ2-1; 7 bases align to TRBD2. CDR1 is SGHDN, CDR2 FVKESK, per germline. Trimming removed 5 bases from V and 2 bases from J; junction bases left unmatched: 0. The CDR3 covers 13 residues. CDR3: CASSGGAYNEQFF. CDR3 bases: TGTGCCAGCAGCGGGGGGGCCTACAATGAGCAGTTCTTC.

This chain links TRBV7-9 with TRBJ1-5, with D tentatively TRBD1 (5 bases). Deletions cut 3 bases from V and 7 bases from J, with 28 bases between. The CDR3 sequence is 19 residues long. CDR1 and CDR2 (germline): SEHNR, FQNEAQ (reference sequence). The CDR3, as DNA: TGTGCCAGCAGCTTTGGCCCATTCGAACAGATAGGGGTTCGGCAGCCCCAGCATTTT. This translates into CASSFGPFEQIGVRQPQHF.

This clone turned up a few times. The chain uses TRBV18 and TRBJ2-7; the D is unclear. The CDR3 is 15 residues long. In germline, CDR1 is KGHSH, CDR2 LQKENI. V gave up 2 bases and J gave up 0 bases, with 11 bases separating them. DNA for the CDR3: TGTGCCAGCTCACCAGTCTCAGATGGCTCCTACGAGCAGTACTTC. It translates to CASSPVSDGSYEQYF.

The V and J genes are TRBV7-9 and TRBJ1-4; D may be TRBD1 (5 bases). V was shortened by 3 bases and J by 8 bases, with 13 bases between the two germline ends. CDR1 SEHNR and CDR2 FQNEAQ come from the germline V gene (reference sequence). CDR3 size: 14 residues. The CDR3 region is CASSFGQGGEKLFF. The DNA of the CDR3 is TGTGCCAGCAGCTTCGGGCAGGGAGGAGAAAAACTGTTTTTT.

V usage is TRBV5-4 and J usage is TRBJ1-2, with 7 bases aligning to TRBD1. Trimming cost V 4 bases and J 6 bases; bases outside gene matches: 6. Germline CDR1 and CDR2: SGHNT and YYREEE (reference sequence). The CDR3 has 13 amino acids. CDR3 coding DNA: TGTGCCAGCAGCAGGGGGCGTCAAGATGGCTACACCTTC. Translating it yields CASSRGRQDGYTF.

This chain joins TRBV4-2 and TRBJ1-6; perhaps TRBD1 as D (5 bases). CDR1 is LGHNA and CDR2 is YNFKEQ in the germline V gene. Deletions cut 1 base from V and 6 bases from J, with 7 bases between. CDR3 length: 14 residues. The CDR3 protein is CASSQGQGNSPLHF. CDR3 DNA sequence: TGTGCCAGCAGCCAAGGGCAGGGTAATTCACCCCTCCACTTT.